This T cell receptor (beta chain) was recorded in a study of T cells in Graves' hyperthyroidism and ophthalmopathy. Study overall: Peripheral blood samples were taken at initial diagnosis, prior to any treatment.

Researchers took RNA transcripts and amplified the TCR beta CDR3 regions from them. With the HTBI primer set, the TCR CDR3 went through a first round of RT-PCR. One entry per CDR3 protein results from TCRdb running MiXCR on the multiplex PCR reads. The data contain fewer than 500,000 distinct CDR3 sequences, roughly 14% of them singletons. The CDR3 totals 16 residues. Germline loops: CDR1 MNHNS, CDR2 SASEGT. The authors took PBMCs from over 8.5 ml fresh peripheral blood. Comment on this clonotype: Since no conserved phenylalanine or tryptophan closes the CDR3, a read error is the likely cause.

The rearrangement links TRBV6-1 to TRBJ2-7; 8 bases agree with TRBD2. The sample taken for sequencing was blood. The clonotype comes from a man aged 18 to 29 with Graves' ophthalmopathy. CDR3 bases: TGTGCCAGTAGTGAAGGCTCACTAGCGGAAACCTACGAGCAGTACCTC. This codes for CASSEGSLAETYEQYL.